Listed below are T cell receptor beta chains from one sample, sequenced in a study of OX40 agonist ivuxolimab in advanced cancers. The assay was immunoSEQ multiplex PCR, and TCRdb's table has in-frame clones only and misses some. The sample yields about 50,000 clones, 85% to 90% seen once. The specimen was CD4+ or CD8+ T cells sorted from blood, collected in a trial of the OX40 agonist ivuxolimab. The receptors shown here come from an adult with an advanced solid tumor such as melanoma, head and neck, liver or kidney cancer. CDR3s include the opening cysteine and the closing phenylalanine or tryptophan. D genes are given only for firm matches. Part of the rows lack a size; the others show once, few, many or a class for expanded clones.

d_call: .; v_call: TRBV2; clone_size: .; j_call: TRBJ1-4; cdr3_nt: TGTGCCAGTTTTTCCGGCTCTAATGAAAAACTGTTTTTT; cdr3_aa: CASFSGSNEKLFF
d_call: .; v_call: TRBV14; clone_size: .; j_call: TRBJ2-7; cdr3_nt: TGTGCCAGCAGCCAAGGCGGGGCAGGGAACTACGAGCAGTACTTC; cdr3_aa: CASSQGGAGNYEQYF
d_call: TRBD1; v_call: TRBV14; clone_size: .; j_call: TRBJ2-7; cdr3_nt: TGTGCCAGCAGCCAGCTCACAGGGGACAGGGGAAACGAGCAGTACTTC; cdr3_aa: CASSQLTGDRGNEQYF
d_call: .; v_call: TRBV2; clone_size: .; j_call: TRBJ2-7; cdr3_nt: TGTGCCAGCAGAGACGGCTACGAGCAGTACTTC; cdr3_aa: CASRDGYEQYF
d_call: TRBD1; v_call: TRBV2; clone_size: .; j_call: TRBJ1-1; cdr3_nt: TGTGCCAGCAGTTGGGACAGAAACACTGAAGCTTTCTTT; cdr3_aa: CASSWDRNTEAFF
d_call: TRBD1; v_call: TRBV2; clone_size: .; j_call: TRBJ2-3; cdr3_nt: TGTGCCAGCAGTGATTGGGGACAGGGTTCGTCCACAGATACGCAGTATTTT; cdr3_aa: CASSDWGQGSSTDTQYF
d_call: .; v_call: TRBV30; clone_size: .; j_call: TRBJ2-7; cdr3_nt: TGTGCCTGGGGGTCCGACTCCTACGAGCAGTACTTC; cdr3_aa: CAWGSDSYEQYF
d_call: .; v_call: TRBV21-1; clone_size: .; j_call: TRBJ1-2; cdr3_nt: TGTGCCAGCAGCAAAGACCGGGAAGGACGGAACTATGGCTACACCTTC; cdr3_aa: CASSKDREGRNYGYTF
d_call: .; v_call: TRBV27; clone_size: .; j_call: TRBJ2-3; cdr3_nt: TGTGCCAGCAGTTCGCCCCTCACAGATACGCAGTATTTT; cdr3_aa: CASSSPLTDTQYF
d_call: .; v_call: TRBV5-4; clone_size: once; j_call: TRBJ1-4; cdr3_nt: TGTGCCAGCAGGCCAGACCTCAATAATGAAAAACTGTTTTTT; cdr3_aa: CASRPDLNNEKLFF
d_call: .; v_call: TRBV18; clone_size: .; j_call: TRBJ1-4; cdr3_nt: TGTGCCAGCTCACCGCGACCGTTACGGACTAATGAAAAACTGTTTTTT; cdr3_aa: CASSPRPLRTNEKLFF
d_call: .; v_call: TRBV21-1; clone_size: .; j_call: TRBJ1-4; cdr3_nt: TGTGCCAGCAGCACCATCTGCTGGGGTAGAGGTGAAAAACTGTTTTTT; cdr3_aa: CASSTICWGRGEKLFF
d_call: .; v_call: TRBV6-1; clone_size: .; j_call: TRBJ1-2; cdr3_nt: TGTGCCAGCAGCTCCGGGCGTAGCTATGGCTACACCTTC; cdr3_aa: CASSSGRSYGYTF
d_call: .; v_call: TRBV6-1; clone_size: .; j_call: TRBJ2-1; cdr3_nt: TGTGCCAGCAGCGCGGGGACAGCTAATGAGCAGTTCTTC; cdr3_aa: CASSAGTANEQFF
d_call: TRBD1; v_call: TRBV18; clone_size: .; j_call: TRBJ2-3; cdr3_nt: TGTGCCAGCTCACCACCTGCAGGGGGCGATACGCAGTATTTT; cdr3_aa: CASSPPAGGDTQYF
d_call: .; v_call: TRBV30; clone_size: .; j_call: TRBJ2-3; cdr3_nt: TGTGCCTGGAACTCAGGGCTCGCCACAGATACGCAGTATTTT; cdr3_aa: CAWNSGLATDTQYF
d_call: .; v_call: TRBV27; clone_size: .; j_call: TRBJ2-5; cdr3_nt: TGTGCCAGCAGTTTATCTGTAGGTGGAGAGACCCAGTACTTC; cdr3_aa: CASSLSVGGETQYF
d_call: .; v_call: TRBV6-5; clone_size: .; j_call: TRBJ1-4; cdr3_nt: TGTGCCAGCAGCCGGTTGAATGAAAAACTGTTTTTT; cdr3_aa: CASSRLNEKLFF
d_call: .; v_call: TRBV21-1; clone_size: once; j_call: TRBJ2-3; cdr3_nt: TGTGCCAGCATCCGAACGGGAGTAAGCACAGATACGCAGTATTTT; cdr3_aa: CASIRTGVSTDTQYF
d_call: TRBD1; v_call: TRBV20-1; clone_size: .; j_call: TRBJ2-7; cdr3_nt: TGCAGTGGAGGACAGGGGGGGGTGCAGTACTTC; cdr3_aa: CSGGQGGVQYF
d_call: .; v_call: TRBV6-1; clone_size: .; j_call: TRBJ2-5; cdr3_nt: TGTGCCAGCAGGGACCTAGAGACCCAGTACTTC; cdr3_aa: CASRDLETQYF
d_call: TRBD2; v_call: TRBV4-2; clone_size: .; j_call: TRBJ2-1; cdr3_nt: TGTGCCAGCAGTCAACTCACTAGCGGGAGGTACAATGAGCAGTTCTTC; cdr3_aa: CASSQLTSGRYNEQFF
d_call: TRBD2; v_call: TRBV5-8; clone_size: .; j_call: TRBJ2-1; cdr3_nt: TGTGCCAGCAGCCTGGGGACTAGCGGGAGGGCCGGGGAGCAGTTCTTC; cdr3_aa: CASSLGTSGRAGEQFF
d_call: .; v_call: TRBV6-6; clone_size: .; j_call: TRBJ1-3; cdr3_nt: TGTGCCAGCAGTTTCGACGCAAACACCATATATTTT; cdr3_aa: CASSFDANTIYF
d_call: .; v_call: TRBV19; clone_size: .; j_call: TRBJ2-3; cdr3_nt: TGTGCCAGTAGTACCCGGGACACTCGCTCTAGCACAGATACGCAGTATTTT; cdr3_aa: CASSTRDTRSSTDTQYF
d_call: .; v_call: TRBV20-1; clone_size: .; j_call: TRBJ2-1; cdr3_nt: TGCAGCCCCACCCAGGTACGGGAGCAGTTCTTC; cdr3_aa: CSPTQVREQFF
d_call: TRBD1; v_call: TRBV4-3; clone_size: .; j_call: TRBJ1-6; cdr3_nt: TGCGCCAGCAGCCAAGAGGGAGGGCAGGGGGCATCTTCACCCCTCCACTTT; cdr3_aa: CASSQEGGQGASSPLHF
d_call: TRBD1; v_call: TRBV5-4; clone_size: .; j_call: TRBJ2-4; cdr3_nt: TGTGCCAGCAGCCTCGACAGGGGAGGATATAGCGTTCAGTACTTC; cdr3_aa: CASSLDRGGYSVQYF